The rows below give T cell receptor beta chains drawn from one sample of a study of radiotherapy plus CTLA-4 blockade in lung cancer. Only in-frame clones appear in the TCRdb table, and some are missing; sequencing was by immunoSEQ multiplex PCR. The sample carries about 45,000 clones, around 73% recorded once. Source: peripheral blood, taken from a patient treated with radiotherapy plus ipilimumab. These receptors were obtained from a human donor with non-small cell lung cancer who had a complete response to radiotherapy plus ipilimumab. CDR3s leave out the opening cysteine and the closing phenylalanine or tryptophan. The order of the fields is D gene, CDR3 length, J gene, V gene, CDR3 protein. D genes are given only for firm matches.

D: .; length: 11; J: TRBJ2-7; V: TRBV7-9; CDR3: ASSPGTSSEQY
D: .; length: 14; J: TRBJ1-3; V: TRBV5-1; CDR3: ASSLAGRGSGNTIY
D: TRBD1; length: 11; J: TRBJ1-2; V: TRBV11-2; CDR3: ASSPDRGGGYT
D: .; length: 13; J: TRBJ2-5; V: TRBV6-5; CDR3: ASSSHRAGQETQY
D: TRBD2; length: 14; J: TRBJ2-3; V: TRBV15; CDR3: ATSSGTSGATDTQY
D: TRBD2; length: 15; J: TRBJ2-1; V: TRBV28; CDR3: ASSLGGEGGRYNEQF
D: TRBD2; length: 17; J: TRBJ2-6; V: TRBV19; CDR3: ASSMTSGTVFAGANVLT
D: TRBD1; length: 13; J: TRBJ2-7; V: TRBV18; CDR3: ASSPRQGATWEQY
D: .; length: 11; J: TRBJ1-2; V: TRBV6-1; CDR3: ASSEGGRGGYT
D: TRBD1; length: 12; J: TRBJ1-1; V: TRBV6-6; CDR3: ASIKTGSNTEAF
D: .; length: 12; J: TRBJ2-2; V: TRBV10-1; CDR3: ATLQGPNTGELF
D: .; length: 13; J: TRBJ1-1; V: TRBV2; CDR3: AINSNRRGRFEAF
D: TRBD1; length: 14; J: TRBJ1-2; V: TRBV6-1; CDR3: ASSEDRALLLKGYT
D: .; length: 14; J: TRBJ2-2; V: TRBV5-1; CDR3: ASSLAGGSGTGELF